This T cell receptor (beta chain) was retrieved from a study of CD8 T cells in ankylosing spondylitis. Findings and limits, study-wide: Roughly 8 highly homologous variants made up a TCR beta motif, and this motif appeared characteristic of ankylosing spondylitis blood. Earlier studies detected some motif variants in reactive arthritis synovial fluid and blood.

The CDR3 is made up of 14 amino acids. With 3 bases removed from V and 3 bases from J, the gap between germline ends came to 11 bases. The germline V gene encodes CDR1 KGHSH and CDR2 LQKENI. Only a few counts were recorded for this clonotype. The antigen remains undetermined. Each CDR3 protein gets one entry after TCRdb re-called the 5' RACE reads with MiXCR. The sample consists of fewer than 550,000 distinct CDR3 sequences, less than 6% of them appearing once. The chain has TRBV18 and TRBJ2-5; perhaps TRBD1 as D (6 bases). The sequencing input was blood, either unsorted or a sorted T cell fraction (not recorded which). This clonotype was sampled from a male donor with ankylosing spondylitis. The CDR3 sequence is CASSPRTVKETQYF. The CDR3 DNA sequence: TGTGCCAGCTCACCCAGGACAGTTAAAGAGACCCAGTACTTC.